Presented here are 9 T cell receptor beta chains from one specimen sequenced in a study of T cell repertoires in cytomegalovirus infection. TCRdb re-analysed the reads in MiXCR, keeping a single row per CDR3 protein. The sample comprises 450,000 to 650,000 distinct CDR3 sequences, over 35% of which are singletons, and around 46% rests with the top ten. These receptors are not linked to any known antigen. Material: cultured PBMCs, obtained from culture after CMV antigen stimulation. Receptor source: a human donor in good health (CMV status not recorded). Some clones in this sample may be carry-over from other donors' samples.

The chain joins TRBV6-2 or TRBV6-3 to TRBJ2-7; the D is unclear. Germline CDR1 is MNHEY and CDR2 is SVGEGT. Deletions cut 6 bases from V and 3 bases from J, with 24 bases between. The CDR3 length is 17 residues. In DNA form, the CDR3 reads TGTGCCAGCAGCTCCCCGCGGACCGACTTTTCCGACTACGAGCAGTACTTC. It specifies CASSSPRTDFSDYEQYF.

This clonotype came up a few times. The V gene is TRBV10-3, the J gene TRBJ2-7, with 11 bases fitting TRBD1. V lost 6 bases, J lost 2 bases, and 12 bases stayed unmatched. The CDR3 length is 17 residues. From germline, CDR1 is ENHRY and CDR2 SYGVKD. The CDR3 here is CAISSPHPGQGAYEQYF. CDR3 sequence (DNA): TGTGCCATCAGCTCTCCTCACCCGGGACAGGGGGCCTACGAGCAGTACTTC.

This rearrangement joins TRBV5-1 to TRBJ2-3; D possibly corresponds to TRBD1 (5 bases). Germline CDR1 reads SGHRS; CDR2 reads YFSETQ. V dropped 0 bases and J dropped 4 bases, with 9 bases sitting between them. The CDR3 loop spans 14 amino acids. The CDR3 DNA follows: TGCGCCAGCAGCTTGGCCTCAGGGCCAGATACGCAGTATTTT. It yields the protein CASSLASGPDTQYF.

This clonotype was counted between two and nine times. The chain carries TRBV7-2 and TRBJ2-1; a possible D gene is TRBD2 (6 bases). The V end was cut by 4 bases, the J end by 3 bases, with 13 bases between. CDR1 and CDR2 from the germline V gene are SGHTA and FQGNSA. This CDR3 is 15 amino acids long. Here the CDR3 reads CASSYTGTLYNEQFF. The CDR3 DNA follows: TGTGCCAGCAGCTATACCGGGACTCTCTACAATGAGCAGTTCTTC.

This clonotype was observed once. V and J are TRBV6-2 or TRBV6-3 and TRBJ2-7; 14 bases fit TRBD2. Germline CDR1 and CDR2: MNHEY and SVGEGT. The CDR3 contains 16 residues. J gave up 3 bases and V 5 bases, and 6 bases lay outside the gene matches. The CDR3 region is CASSEPGLAGVYEQYF. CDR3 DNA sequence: TGTGCCAGCAGTGAACCGGGACTAGCGGGGGTCTACGAGCAGTACTTC.

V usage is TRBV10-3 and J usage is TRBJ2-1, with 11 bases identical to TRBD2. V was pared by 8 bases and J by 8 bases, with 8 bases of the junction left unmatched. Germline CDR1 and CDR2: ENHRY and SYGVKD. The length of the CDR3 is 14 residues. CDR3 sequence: CAISGTSGGDEQFF. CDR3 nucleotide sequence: TGTGCCATCTCCGGGACTAGCGGCGGGGATGAGCAGTTCTTC.

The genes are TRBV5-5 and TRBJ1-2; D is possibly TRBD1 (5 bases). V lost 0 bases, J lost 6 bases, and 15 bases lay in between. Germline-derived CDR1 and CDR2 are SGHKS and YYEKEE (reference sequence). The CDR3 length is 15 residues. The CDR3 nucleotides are TGTGCCAGCAGCTTGGATACAGGCTCCCAGAATGGCTACACCTTC. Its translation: CASSLDTGSQNGYTF. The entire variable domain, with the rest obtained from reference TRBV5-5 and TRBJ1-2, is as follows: DAGVTQSPTHLIKTRGQQVTLRCSPISGHKSVSWYQQVLGQGPQFIFQYYEKEERGRGNFPDRFSARQFPNYSSELNVNALLLGDSALYLCASSLDTGSQNGYTFGSGTRLTVV.

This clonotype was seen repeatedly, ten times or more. The CDR3 DNA follows: TGTGCCAGCAGCCGTACAAATCAGCCCCAGCATTTT. Translating it yields CASSRTNQPQHF. The chain uses TRBV6-1 and TRBJ1-5, with D uncertain. CDR1 and CDR2 from the germline V gene are MNHNS and SASEGT. The ends were cut back, 6 bases at V and 4 bases at J, with 7 bases in the middle. CDR3 size: 12 residues.

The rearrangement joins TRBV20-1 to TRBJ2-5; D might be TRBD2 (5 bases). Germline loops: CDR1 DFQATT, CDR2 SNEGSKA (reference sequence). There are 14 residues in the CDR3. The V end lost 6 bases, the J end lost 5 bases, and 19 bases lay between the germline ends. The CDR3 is CSAPAGGGGETQYF. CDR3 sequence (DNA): TGCAGTGCCCCAGCCGGAGGAGGCGGCGAGACCCAGTACTTC.